The clone carrying this T cell receptor beta chain has just a few counts. Its antigen is unknown. This entry belongs to a study of post-analysis software for immune sequencing data. At the level of the study: Patients with relapsing-remitting, secondary progressive and progressive-relapsing multiple sclerosis courses were all represented.

Study conclusions and caveats: In patients, about five TRBV segments were more frequent than in controls, with TRBV5-6, TRBV5-1 and TRBV20-1 among them. Same-batch preparations were strongly co-clustered by F measure. Those with multiple sclerosis, the patient group, showed significantly lower normalized Chao1 diversity than controls.

Unique-molecular-identifier-tagged TCR beta cDNA libraries were used. Yield was roughly 0.5 million cDNA molecules from around 1 to 9.1 million T cells. One entry per CDR3 protein, called by TCRdb with MiXCR from the PCR reads. The sample carries approximately 660,000 distinct CDR3 sequences, roughly three fifths recorded once. The V end lost 3 bases, the J end lost 5 bases, and 15 bases lay between the germline ends. Looked up from germline, CDR1 is SQVTM and CDR2 is ANQGSEA. CDR3 length: 14 residues. The clonotype was recovered from a girl aged 2 to 10 with multiple sclerosis. The sequenced sample consisted of blood. This chain uses TRBV29-1 with TRBJ2-3; D might be TRBD1 (5 bases). This chain's CDR3 is CSVEIRVNGDTQYF. DNA of the CDR3: TGCAGCGTTGAGATCAGGGTGAACGGAGATACGCAGTATTTT.